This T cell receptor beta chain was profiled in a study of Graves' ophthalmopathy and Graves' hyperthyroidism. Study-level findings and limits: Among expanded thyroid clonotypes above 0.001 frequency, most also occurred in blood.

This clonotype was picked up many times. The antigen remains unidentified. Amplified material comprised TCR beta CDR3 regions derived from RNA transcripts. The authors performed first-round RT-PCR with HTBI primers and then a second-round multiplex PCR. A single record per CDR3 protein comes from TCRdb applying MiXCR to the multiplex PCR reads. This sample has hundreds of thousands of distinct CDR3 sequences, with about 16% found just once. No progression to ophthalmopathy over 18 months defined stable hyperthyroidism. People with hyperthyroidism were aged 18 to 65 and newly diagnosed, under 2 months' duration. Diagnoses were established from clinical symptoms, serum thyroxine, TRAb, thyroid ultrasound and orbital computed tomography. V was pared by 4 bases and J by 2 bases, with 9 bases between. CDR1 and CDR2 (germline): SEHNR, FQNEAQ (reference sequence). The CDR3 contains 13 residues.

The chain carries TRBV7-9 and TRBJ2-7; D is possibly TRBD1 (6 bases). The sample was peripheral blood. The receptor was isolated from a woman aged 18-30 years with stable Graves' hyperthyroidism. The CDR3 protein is CASSYGQTYEQYF. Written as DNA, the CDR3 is TGTGCCAGCAGCTACGGACAGACCTACGAGCAGTACTTC.